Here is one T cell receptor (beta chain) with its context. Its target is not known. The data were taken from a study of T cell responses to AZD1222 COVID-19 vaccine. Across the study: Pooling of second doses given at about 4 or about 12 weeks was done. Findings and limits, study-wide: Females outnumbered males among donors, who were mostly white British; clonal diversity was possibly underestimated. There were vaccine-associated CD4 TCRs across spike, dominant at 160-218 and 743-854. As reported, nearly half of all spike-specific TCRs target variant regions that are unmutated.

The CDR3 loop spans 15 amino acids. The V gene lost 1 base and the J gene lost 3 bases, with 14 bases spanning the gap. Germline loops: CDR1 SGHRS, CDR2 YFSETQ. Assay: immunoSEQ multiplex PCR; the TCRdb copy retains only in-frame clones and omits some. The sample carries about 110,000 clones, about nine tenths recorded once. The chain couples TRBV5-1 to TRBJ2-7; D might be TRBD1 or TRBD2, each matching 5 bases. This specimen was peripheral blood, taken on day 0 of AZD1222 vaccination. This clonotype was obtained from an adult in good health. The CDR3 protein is CASSLTGQMGYEQYF. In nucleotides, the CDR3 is TGCGCCAGCAGCTTGACGGGGCAGATGGGCTACGAGCAGTACTTC.